The 2 T cell receptor beta chains listed next were all sequenced from one sample in a study of T cells in Graves' hyperthyroidism and ophthalmopathy. TCR beta CDR3 sequences were amplified from RNA transcripts. The HTBI primer set was used in a first-round RT-PCR of the TCR CDR3. TCRdb fed the multiplex PCR reads into MiXCR, producing one record per CDR3 protein. Among around 260,000 distinct CDR3 sequences listed, less than 30% were seen once. The specimen sequenced was blood. Receptor source: a middle-aged man with Graves' hyperthyroidism that later progressed to Graves' ophthalmopathy.

This clonotype was observed many times. The V and J genes are TRBV7-2 and TRBJ2-7, with TRBD1 as a possible D gene (5 bases). The V and J ends lost 1 base and 7 bases respectively, with 14 bases between them. CDR1 and CDR2 from the germline V gene are SGHTA and FQGNSA. The CDR3 length is 14 residues. The CDR3 DNA follows: TGTGCCAGCAGCTTAGTCGCAGGGCGTGGAGAGCAGTACTTC. Protein: CASSLVAGRGEQYF.

This clonotype appeared many times. The genes are TRBV7-8 and TRBJ1-1; TRBD1 is a possible D gene (6 bases). In germline, CDR1 is SGHVS, CDR2 FQNEAQ. Trimming removed 3 bases from V and 0 bases from J, with 8 bases in between. CDR3 length: 14 amino acids. The CDR3 region has the DNA TGTGCCAGCAGCTTCAGGGGAATGAACACTGAAGCTTTCTTT. This translates into CASSFRGMNTEAFF. Full variable domain (rest looked up from reference TRBV7-8 and TRBJ1-1): GAGVSQSPRYKVAKRGQDVALRCDPISGHVSLFWYQQALGQGPEFLTYFQNEAQLDKSGLPSDRFFAERPEGSVSTLKIQRTQQEDSAVYLCASSFRGMNTEAFFGQGTRLTVV.